This T cell receptor beta chain comes out of a study of blood T cell repertoires in COVID-19. Here immunoSEQ multiplex PCR was the method, and the copy in TCRdb shows in-frame clones only, minus some. This table has roughly 200,000 clones, around 82% appearing once. V dropped 7 bases and J dropped 4 bases, with 16 bases sitting between them. The V gene's germline CDR1 is MDHEN and CDR2 SYDVKM. This CDR3 contains 14 residues. This clone was counted a few times. Sequences were obtained from PBMCs or T cells enriched from blood (not recorded which). The rearrangement joins TRBV28 to TRBJ1-2; D gene uncertain. The clonotype comes from a woman aged 55-70 years with acute COVID-19. The CDR3 reads CASTLGRPSYGYTF. CDR3 DNA: TGTGCCAGCACCCTCGGCAGGCCCTCCTATGGCTACACCTTC.